Described below is a single T cell receptor beta chain sequence and its context. With V trimmed by 3 bases and J by 4 bases, 9 bases remained unmatched. The CDR3 spans 15 residues. In germline, CDR1 is MDHEN, CDR2 SYDVKM. This entry comes from a study of blood T cell repertoires in COVID-19. In the study overall: Material from acute and convalescent COVID-19 was sourced from the United States, Italy and Spain. T cells, B-cell-depleted T cells, or PBMCs supplied cDNA or gDNA.

Authors' analysis steps: Reference gene primer amplification in the assay estimated nucleated cell counts. Clones were read by immunoSEQ multiplex PCR, and TCRdb kept only the in-frame ones, dropping some. V and J calls and clone size come straight from that table; D and trimming were deduced from the DNA. The sample has roughly 70,000 clones; around 77% are singletons. The V and J genes are TRBV28 and TRBJ2-7, with 7 bases aligning to TRBD2. The sequenced sample consisted of peripheral blood. The sequence derives from a human donor in a cohort sampled during active COVID-19. The CDR3, as DNA: TGTGCCAGCAGTTTGGGGATTGGGGGGGGTTACGAGCAGTACTTC. It yields the protein CASSLGIGGGYEQYF. The full variable domain, rest sourced from reference TRBV28 and TRBJ2-7, is DVKVTQSSRYLVKRTGEKVFLECVQDMDHENMFWYRQDPGLGLRLIYFSYDVKMKEKGDIPEGYSVSREKKERFSLILESASTNQTSMYLCASSLGIGGGYEQYFGPGTRLTVT.